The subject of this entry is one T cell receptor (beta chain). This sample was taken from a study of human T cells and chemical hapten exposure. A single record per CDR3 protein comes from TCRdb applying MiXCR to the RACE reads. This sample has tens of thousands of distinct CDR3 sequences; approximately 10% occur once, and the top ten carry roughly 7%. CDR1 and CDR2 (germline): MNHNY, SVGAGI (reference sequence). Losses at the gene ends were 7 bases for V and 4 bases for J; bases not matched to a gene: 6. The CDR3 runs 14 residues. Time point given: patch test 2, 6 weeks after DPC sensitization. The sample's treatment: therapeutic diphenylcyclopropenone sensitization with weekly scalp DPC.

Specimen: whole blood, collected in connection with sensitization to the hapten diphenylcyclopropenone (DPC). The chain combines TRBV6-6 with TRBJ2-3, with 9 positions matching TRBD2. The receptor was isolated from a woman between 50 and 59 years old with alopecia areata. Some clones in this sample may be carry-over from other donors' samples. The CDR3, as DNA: TGTGCCAGCAAAATAGCGGGAGAGGCAGATACGCAGTATTTT. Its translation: CASKIAGEADTQYF.